This T cell receptor (beta chain) was retrieved from a study of naive and memory T cell subsets. General observations from the study: A few larger clonotypes appeared in naive repertoires, especially CD8, possibly memory cells re-expressing CD45RA. In naive cells, over 95% of TCR sequences were seen only once. Each distinct alpha or beta sequence counts as one clonotype.

Both TRBC1 and TRBC2 were covered by a beta constant-region primer of two equimolar oligonucleotides. Nested alpha and beta constant-region primers with the SP2 primer drove four PCR rounds on ligated cDNA. TCRdb redid the calling of the UMI-ligation and nested PCR reads with MiXCR, one entry per CDR3 protein. This table holds about 100,000 distinct CDR3 sequences, approximately 14% found once. Separate alpha and beta amplification began at the second PCR step. Four subsets defined by CD45RA and CD27 were sorted after CD3, CD4, CD8 and live/dead staining. CDR1 and CDR2 from the germline V gene are SEHNR and FQNEAQ (reference sequence). The V end was cut by 8 bases, the J end by 9 bases, with 20 bases between. The CDR3 extends over 14 amino acids. As for this clonotype: Its antigen is undetermined.

Sequenced: naive CD8+ T cells from blood. The rearrangement links TRBV7-9 to TRBJ2-1, with a possible D match to TRBD2 (5 bases). The sequence came from a human donor in good health. CDR3 coding DNA: TGTGCCAGCTTGAGCGGTTTGGTCCCGGCTGAGCAGTTCTTC. It codes for CASLSGLVPAEQFF.